The entry below describes one TCR beta chain. This specimen belongs to a study of T cells in Graves' hyperthyroidism and ophthalmopathy. TCR beta CDR3 sequences were amplified from RNA transcripts. RT-PCR in the first round (using the HTBI primer set) targeted the TCR CDR3. TCRdb itself ran the multiplex PCR reads through MiXCR, one entry per CDR3 protein. The profile shows around 260,000 distinct CDR3 sequences, less than 30% of them singletons. Newly diagnosed hyperthyroidism patients aged 18 to 65 years had disease lasting under 2 months. The blood sample predates any ophthalmopathy symptoms, coming from first hyperthyroidism diagnosis. V was shortened by 5 bases and J by 3 bases, with 22 bases between the two germline ends. This CDR3 has 18 amino acids.

The receptor was derived from a middle-aged man with Graves' hyperthyroidism that later progressed to Graves' ophthalmopathy. Sequenced material: blood. This chain links TRBV12-3 or TRBV12-4 with TRBJ2-2, with D maybe TRBD2 (6 bases). CDR3 protein: CASSNYPGLGADTGELFF. DNA for the CDR3: TGTGCCAGCAGTAATTACCCGGGACTCGGGGCGGACACCGGGGAGCTGTTTTTT.